This T cell receptor (beta chain) was obtained from a study of blood T cell repertoires in COVID-19. Background on the study: Acute and convalescent COVID-19 specimens originated in the United States, Italy and Spain. T cells, B-cell-depleted T cells, or PBMCs supplied cDNA or gDNA.

Germline CDR1 is KGHSH and CDR2 is LQKENI. V gave up 2 bases and J gave up 1 base, with 5 bases separating them. There are 14 residues in the CDR3. In the source study's methods: Counts of nucleated cells, estimated from reference gene primer amplification, were obtained. Sequencing was performed with immunoSEQ multiplex PCR; in TCRdb, only in-frame clones are kept and a portion is missing. V, J and clone size were drawn from that table, and D and trimming were deduced from the DNA. The data hold about 70,000 clones, with about 85% observed a single time. The chain joins TRBV18 to TRBJ2-2; tentatively, D is TRBD2 (5 bases). Sequenced input: peripheral blood. This TCR derives from an elderly woman with active or convalescent COVID-19. CDR3 residues: CASSPAGNTGELFF. For the CDR3, the DNA is TGTGCCAGCTCACCAGCGGGGAACACCGGGGAGCTGTTTTTT.